The 10 T cell receptor beta chains below were found in one sample sequenced in a study of blood T cells in healthy people across ages. Through a sample-barcoded 5' primer and a J-beta primer mix, a second PCR was run for roughly 7 to 12 cycles. TCRdb reprocessed the 5' RACE reads via MiXCR and lists one record per CDR3 protein. Of under 2 million distinct CDR3 sequences listed, about 32% were seen once; the top ten hold about 11%. The source material was blood. These receptors all stem from a woman in her 30s in good health.

The chain carries TRBV4-2 and TRBJ1-5; possible D gene TRBD1, 5 bases. The CDR3 has 16 residues. Trimming shortened V by 0 bases and J by 7 bases, and 16 bases separated the two germline ends. The germline CDR1 and CDR2 sequences are LGHNA and YNFKEQ. The CDR3 is CASSQDRGAALQPQHF. Written as DNA, the CDR3 is TGTGCCAGCAGCCAAGATCGCGGGGCGGCTTTGCAGCCCCAGCATTTT.

The chain employs TRBV3-1 and TRBJ1-2; D is ambiguous. V dropped 7 bases and J dropped 3 bases, with 9 bases sitting between them. The CDR3 is 12 residues long. Germline loops: CDR1 LGHDT, CDR2 YNNKEL (reference sequence). The CDR3 reads CASMGEYYGYTF. In nucleotides, the CDR3 is TGTGCCAGCATGGGAGAATACTATGGCTACACCTTC.

This chain joins TRBV10-3 and TRBJ2-7; TRBD2 agrees at 9 bases. Germline trimming cut 3 bases from V and 2 bases from J; bases unmatched to any gene: 5. The CDR3 length is 15 residues. Germline assignment: CDR1 ENHRY and CDR2 SYGVKD. The CDR3 nucleotides are TGTGCCATCAGTGACGCTAGCGGGGCTACCTACGAGCAGTACTTC. It codes for CAISDASGATYEQYF.

V and J are TRBV20-1 and TRBJ2-4; 7 bases align to TRBD1. The J call may be incorrect, as the DNA end agrees better with TRBJ2-7. The CDR3 loop spans 15 amino acids. Germline V gene sequence: CDR1 DFQATT, CDR2 SNEGSKA (reference sequence). CDR3 sequence reads: CSATRGPGQNLEQYF. The CDR3 DNA follows: TGCAGTGCTACCAGAGGCCCGGGACAGAATCTCGAGCAGTACTTC.

CDR3 DNA: TGCAGTGCAAGATCCTCCGGGGGAATGGGGCAGCCCCAGCATTTT. It translates to CSARSSGGMGQPQHF. The chain links TRBV20-1 to TRBJ1-5; D possibly corresponds to TRBD1 (5 bases). The V end was cut by 6 bases, the J end by 7 bases, with 22 bases between. CDR1 DFQATT and CDR2 SNEGSKA come from the germline V gene (reference sequence). CDR3 length: 15 residues.

This clonotype has only a few counts. This may arise from a read error, as a much more abundant clone is one base away. The rearrangement uses TRBV25-1 and TRBJ2-3, with D possibly matching TRBD2 (6 bases). The CDR3 covers 12 residues. Trimming removed 10 bases from V and 8 bases from J, with 16 bases in between. CDR1 MGHDK and CDR2 SYGVNS come from the germline V gene. This CDR3 is CATGTDWGTQYF. In DNA, the CDR3 is TGTGCCACCGGGACTGATTGGGGTACGCAGTATTTT.

This clonotype was detected a few times. A much larger clonotype is one base distant, so this may be a read error. This chain joins TRBV29-1 and TRBJ2-1, with D perhaps TRBD2 (5 bases). The V and J ends lost 7 bases and 2 bases respectively, with 12 bases between them. CDR1 and CDR2 (germline): SQVTM, ANQGSEA. The CDR3 has 13 amino acids. The chain's CDR3 is CSGTRSTYNEQFF. CDR3 DNA: TGCAGCGGCACTAGGAGCACCTACAATGAGCAGTTCTTC.

The chain uses TRBV7-9 and TRBJ1-1; 9 nucleotides line up with TRBD1. J lost 5 bases, V lost 4 bases, and 8 bases had no gene match. The CDR3 is made up of 15 amino acids. In germline, CDR1 is SEHNR, CDR2 FQNEAQ (reference sequence). The CDR3 region is CASSSATGGWTEAFF. Written as DNA, the CDR3 is TGTGCCAGCAGCTCCGCGACAGGGGGATGGACTGAAGCTTTCTTT. Filled out from reference TRBV7-9 and TRBJ1-1, the complete variable domain reads DTGVSQNPRHKITKRGQNVTFRCDPISEHNRLYWYRQTLGQGPEFLTYFQNEAQLEKSRLLSDRFSAERPKGSFSTLEIQRTEQGDSAMYLCASSSATGGWTEAFFGQGTRLTVV.

This clonotype was counted many times. The chain joins TRBV5-1 to TRBJ2-3, with D tentatively TRBD1 (6 bases). V dropped 4 bases and J dropped 6 bases, with 15 bases sitting between them. CDR1 SGHRS and CDR2 YFSETQ come from the germline V gene. The CDR3 extends over 14 amino acids. The CDR3 DNA is TGCGCCAGCAGCGGGACCGACAGGATTGATACGCAGTATTTT. Translating it yields CASSGTDRIDTQYF.

The chain has TRBV15 and TRBJ2-7, with D tentatively TRBD1 (6 bases). The V and J ends lost 0 bases and 2 bases respectively, with 20 bases between them. From germline, CDR1 is LNHNV and CDR2 YYDKDF (reference sequence). There are 18 residues in the CDR3. CDR3 sequence (DNA): TGTGCCACCAGCAGAGATACGGGACACAACATATGGACCTACGAGCAGTACTTC. Its protein is CATSRDTGHNIWTYEQYF.